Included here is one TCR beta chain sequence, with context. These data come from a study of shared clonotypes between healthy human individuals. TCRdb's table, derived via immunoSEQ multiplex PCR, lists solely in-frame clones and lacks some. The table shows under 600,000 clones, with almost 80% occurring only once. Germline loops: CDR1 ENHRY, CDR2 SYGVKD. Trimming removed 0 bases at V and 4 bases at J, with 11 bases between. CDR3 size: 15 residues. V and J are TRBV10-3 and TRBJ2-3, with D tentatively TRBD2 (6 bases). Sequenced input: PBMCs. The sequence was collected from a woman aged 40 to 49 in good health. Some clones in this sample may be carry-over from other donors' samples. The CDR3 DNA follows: TGTGCCATCAGTGAGTCCGGGAGTAGTCCAGATACGCAGTATTTT. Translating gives CAISESGSSPDTQYF.